The subject of this entry is one TCR beta chain. This CDR3 comprises 20 residues. Germline-derived CDR1 and CDR2 are SGHNT and YENEEA. Trimming cost V 1 base and J 7 bases; bases outside gene matches: 22. This record comes from a study of blood T cell repertoires in COVID-19. Assay used: immunoSEQ multiplex PCR; TCRdb lists only in-frame clones, some missing. The table shows some 250,000 clones, with approximately 86% occurring only once. Sequenced: peripheral blood. This chain uses TRBV11-3 with TRBJ1-1; TRBD1 matches 9 bases. This TCR came from a woman aged 25 to 45 who had recovered from COVID-19. The CDR3 DNA is TGTGCCAGCAGCTTAGTAAACTTTAGACCGGGACAGGGTGAAGGTAGTGAAGCTTTCTTT. Protein: CASSLVNFRPGQGEGSEAFF.